This record covers a single TCR beta chain. This clonotype occurred a few times. Its antigen specificity is not known. The input lacks base qualities; no much larger clone sits a single base away. This entry is derived from a study of T-cell memory formation after mild COVID-19 (dated by TCRdb to the early 2020s). Describing the broader study: TCR sequence clusters from the two donors were found to be largely donor specific. In a couple of donors, T-cell clones that expanded and contracted after mild COVID-19 were tracked by sequencing TCRalpha and TCRbeta repertoires over time. The cohort was made up of two young adult volunteers, one female and one male, who were previously healthy.

Ficoll-Paque density gradient centrifugation was used to isolate PBMCs. The full study reports these points: Balanced CD4/CD8 phenotypes were observed for clones contracting from day 15 to 85, whereas a bias towards CD4+ was observed for a second wave of clones expanding from day 15 to 37. Some responding clones were detected in pre-infection memory, suggesting pre-existing cross-reactive memory T cells joined the SARS-CoV-2 response. The study included only a couple of mild cases, and larger cohorts that include severe cases with pre-infection samples were judged to be necessary. The second-wave clones that peaked on day 37 were not confirmed to be SARS-CoV-2 specific. Contracting CD4+ clones were found mainly in CM and EM memory subsets, while CD8+ clones were enriched in EMRA.

Looking up the germline V gene yields CDR1 SGHRS and CDR2 YFSETQ. Here V drops 1 base and J drops 6 bases, and the junction holds 3 bases not matched to any gene. From cysteine to phenylalanine, the CDR3 is 14 amino acids long. Just CDR3 DNA is preserved here, 42 bases in frame from base 1. Sequencing used an Illumina NovaSeq 6000. TCRalpha and TCRbeta cDNA libraries were built by 5'RACE with constant-segment primers, adding sample barcodes and unique molecular identifiers. Trizol reagent was used to extract RNA from every sample. The libraries were amplified in two PCR steps, and the second step added a second sample barcode and Illumina TruSeq adapters. Sequencing of libraries was performed on an Illumina NovaSeq with 2 x 150 bp paired-end reads. The authors processed their data as follows. Reads were demultiplexed and collapsed into UMI-guided consensus sequences with migec v1.2.7. Using mixcr v2.1.11, UMI consensuses were aligned to TRA and TRB V and J templates and then assembled into clonotypes. A clonotype was counted as expanded or contracted only when both edgeR and NoisET called the clonotype significant, with the noise models trained on biological replicates. For edgeR calls, the thresholds were a false discovery rate-adjusted p below 0.01 and a log2 fold-change of 1. As an exploratory analysis of dynamics, max-normalized trajectories of the 1000 most abundant clonotypes were examined with PCA combined with hierarchical clustering. Separately sequenced CD4+ and CD8+ repertoires were used to assign a CD4 or CD8 phenotype to each responding clone. TCRdb passed the public sequencing reads through fastp at Q25 and MiXCR, retaining productive beta sequences. All rows with the same CDR3 protein become a single entry with the most common DNA and genes. Clone size and V and J calls follow TCRdb, not the original study. A total of approximately 180,000 distinct CDR3 sequences appear in this sample, around 16% of them only once. The ten largest make up just over 2% of the sample.

The TCR sequence derives from an adult woman who had mild COVID-19 (a few samples of this study predate the infection). The sample titles of this study are shuffled in the database, so cell type and time point are left out; the donor was told from shared clones. This chain joins TRBV5-1 to TRBJ1-4; 7 central bases correspond to TRBD1. The sample consisted of PBMCs or a T cell subset sorted from them (not recorded which). The nucleotide sequence reads as follows: TGCGCCAGCAGCTTGTCGACAGGGCATGAAAAACTGTTTTTT. Translated, it reads CASSLSTGHEKLFF.